This section outlines one T cell receptor (beta chain) sequence together with its context. The antigen remains unidentified. These data come from a study of cytomegalovirus exposure and HLA in healthy donors. Findings and caveats of the study: As immune exposure information, only CMV serostatus was available. An ancestry cluster, one associated with Asian ancestry, reportedly showed fewer N-insertions than the 666-donor mean in a later analysis. Data from an earlier analysis indicated that most TCR beta V segments were productive either about 90% or about 30% of the time.

Researchers ran the PCR with 60 Vbeta and 13 Jbeta primers. The protocol was immunoSEQ multiplex PCR, while the TCRdb copy is restricted to in-frame clones and leaves out a portion. The profile shows about 210,000 clones, 82% of them singletons. With 8 bases removed from V and 13 bases from J, the gap between germline ends came to 20 bases. CDR3 length: 12 residues. In germline, CDR1 is SNHLY, CDR2 FYNNEI. Sequenced: PBMCs. The TCR originated in a man in his forties in good health and CMV-seropositive. This chain uses TRBV2 with TRBJ2-5; perhaps TRBD2 as D (5 bases). The CDR3 loop reads CASGLSTSALYF. CDR3 bases: TGTGCCAGCGGGCTATCCACTAGTGCCCTGTACTTC. Combining the CDR3 with reference TRBV2 and TRBJ2-5 gives the whole variable domain EPEVTQTPSHQVTQMGQEVILRCVPISNHLYFYWYRQILGQKVEFLVSFYNNEISEKSEIFDDQFSVERPDGSNFTLKIRSTKLEDSAMYFCASGLSTSALYFGPGTRLLVL.